A single sample gave rise to the 31 T cell receptor beta chains below, sequenced in a study of T cells after posttransplantation cyclophosphamide. This table comes from immunoSEQ multiplex PCR, and its TCRdb copy is limited to in-frame clones, with some not included. Listed for the sample are 15,000 to 20,000 clones, none seen a single time. Cyclophosphamide on days +3 and +4 followed busulfan-fludarabine conditioning and a marrow graft. The sample in question was PBMCs, obtained after allogeneic stem cell transplant with posttransplant cyclophosphamide. All receptors come from a female patient between 30 and 39 years old who received an allogeneic stem cell transplant from a related donor, was CMV-positive, and had no GVHD. Some T cells could come from the graft donor.

This clone was detected many times. For the CDR3, the DNA is TGTGCCAGTAGTATAGGGGGGCGGCGGGAGGGCCGGAATGAGCAGTTCTTC. Its protein is CASSIGGRREGRNEQFF. This chain uses TRBV19 with TRBJ2-1, with TRBD2 matching 9 bases. Germline assignment: CDR1 LNHDA and CDR2 SQIVND (reference sequence). V shed 1 base, J shed 7 bases, and the junction held 11 bases outside the gene matches. CDR3 size: 17 residues.

This clone was seen at least ten times. The chain recombines TRBV18 with TRBJ2-1; no reliable D call. The length of the CDR3 is 13 residues. Germline CDR1 and CDR2: KGHSH and LQKENI. Trimming stripped 1 base from V and 7 bases from J, with 8 bases between. CDR3 in DNA: TGTGCCAGCTCACCACTCTCCAGGAATGAGCAGTTCTTC. This codes for CASSPLSRNEQFF.

This clone was observed at least ten times. This chain joins TRBV28 and TRBJ2-7, with D possibly matching TRBD1 (6 bases). Per the germline V gene, CDR1 is MDHEN and CDR2 is SYDVKM. There are 14 residues in the CDR3. V lost 6 bases, J lost 5 bases, and 17 bases lay in between. The CDR3 sequence is CASRDPGQRDEQYF. The CDR3 bases are TGTGCCAGCAGGGATCCCGGACAGAGGGACGAGCAGTACTTC.

This clone was counted at least ten times. The chain is built from TRBV19 and TRBJ1-6; D ambiguous. Germline values: CDR1 LNHDA, CDR2 SQIVND (reference sequence). Between the trimmed V and J ends, which lost 2 bases and 10 bases, there was a span of 12 bases. There are 14 residues in the CDR3. CDR3 residues: CASSITSGSSPLHF. In DNA, the CDR3 is TGTGCCAGTAGTATAACCTCCGGGAGCTCACCCCTCCACTTT.

This clone was seen repeatedly, ten times or more. The chain is built from TRBV9 and TRBJ2-1, with TRBD1 matching over 11 bases. This CDR3 region has 15 residues. Germline loops: CDR1 SGDLS, CDR2 YYNGEE. Trimming cost V 5 bases and J 7 bases; bases outside gene matches: 8. In DNA form, the CDR3 reads TGTGCCAGCAGTTTGGCTGGGACAGGGGGGAATGAGCAGTTCTTC. It yields the protein CASSLAGTGGNEQFF.

This clone appeared many times. V is TRBV27 and J is TRBJ1-2, with a tentative D call TRBD1 (5 bases). CDR3 size: 14 residues. The ends were cut back, 0 bases at V and 6 bases at J, with 11 bases in the middle. CDR1 MNHEY and CDR2 SMNVEV come from the germline V gene (reference sequence). CDR3 in amino acids: CASSLSGGTNGYTF. Written as DNA, the CDR3 is TGTGCCAGCAGTTTATCGGGAGGGACTAATGGCTACACCTTC.

This clone was recorded at least ten times. The chain links TRBV7-9 to TRBJ2-3; D is perhaps TRBD1 (6 bases). V was trimmed by 5 bases and J by 4 bases, leaving 13 bases between them. The CDR3 has 14 amino acids. The germline V gene has CDR1 SEHNR and CDR2 FQNEAQ (reference sequence). CDR3 protein: CASSNGGLPDTQYF. The CDR3 nucleotides are TGTGCCAGCAGCAATGGGGGCCTTCCAGATACGCAGTATTTT.

Ten or more counts support this clone. V and J are TRBV19 and TRBJ2-4; 8 bases fit TRBD1. V lost 4 bases, J lost 9 bases, and 8 bases stayed unmatched. From germline, CDR1 is LNHDA and CDR2 SQIVND (reference sequence). The CDR3 totals 14 residues. CDR3 sequence reads: CASSNWTGTGIQYF. Written as DNA, the CDR3 is TGTGCCAGTAGTAACTGGACAGGGACGGGCATTCAGTACTTC.

This clone was found many times. The V gene is TRBV5-1, the J gene TRBJ2-2; D uncertain. Trimming stripped 2 bases from V and 0 bases from J, with 8 bases between. Germline lookup yields CDR1 SGHRS and CDR2 YFSETQ. The CDR3 runs to 15 residues. In nucleotides, the CDR3 is TGCGCCAGCAGCTTAGCCTACGCGAACACCGGGGAGCTGTTTTTT. It encodes CASSLAYANTGELFF.

Ten or more counts support this clone. This chain connects TRBV18 to TRBJ2-2; the D gene is possibly TRBD1 (6 bases). The CDR3 runs to 16 residues. The V gene lost 3 bases and the J gene lost 4 bases, with 15 bases spanning the gap. In germline, CDR1 is KGHSH, CDR2 LQKENI. CDR3 in DNA: TGTGCCAGCTCACCGGAATGGGGGCGCGGCACCGGGGAGCTGTTTTTT. Translated: CASSPEWGRGTGELFF.

This clone came up many times. The rearrangement joins TRBV29-1 to TRBJ1-1; D is possibly TRBD1 (6 bases). The CDR3 has 12 amino acids. V was shortened by 7 bases and J by 4 bases, with 13 bases between the two germline ends. Germline V lookup: CDR1 SQVTM, CDR2 ANQGSEA. The CDR3 here is CSAQGFGTEAFF. The CDR3 DNA follows: TGCAGCGCCCAGGGGTTTGGCACTGAAGCTTTCTTT.

This clone came up many times. This chain connects TRBV7-3 to TRBJ2-2; 8 bases are shared with TRBD2. The CDR3 is made up of 17 amino acids. CDR1 is SGHTA, CDR2 FQGTGA, per germline. Losses at the gene ends were 0 bases for V and 0 bases for J; bases not matched to a gene: 3. CDR3 region: CASSLTAGGANTGELFF. The CDR3 DNA sequence: TGTGCCAGCAGCTTAACTGCGGGAGGCGCGAACACCGGGGAGCTGTTTTTT.

This clone has a count of ten or more. The chain carries TRBV27 and TRBJ1-4; D gene uncertain. Germline V lookup: CDR1 MNHEY, CDR2 SMNVEV (reference sequence). This CDR3 has 13 amino acids. The V and J ends lost 3 bases and 7 bases respectively, with 9 bases between them. The CDR3 DNA reads as TGTGCCAGCAGTTTGGCTGGTTTTGAAAAACTGTTTTTT. Translating it yields CASSLAGFEKLFF.

The sample holds many counts of this clone. The rearrangement uses TRBV28 and TRBJ1-4, with D maybe TRBD1 (5 bases). CDR1 and CDR2 (germline): MDHEN, SYDVKM. V shed 5 bases and J shed 0 bases, with 13 bases lying between them. The CDR3 contains 16 residues. The CDR3 is CASSPPGGATNEKLFF. CDR3 coding DNA: TGTGCCAGCAGTCCCCCCGGGGGGGCAACTAATGAAAAACTGTTTTTT.

This clone was detected ten times or more. The gene calls are TRBV9 and TRBJ2-7; 7 positions match TRBD1. The germline gives CDR1 SGDLS, CDR2 YYNGEE. V shed 3 bases and J 2 bases; nucleotides not matched to a gene: 5. This CDR3 has 14 amino acids. CDR3 nucleotide sequence: TGTGCCAGCAGCGGCCGGGACAGAGCCTACGAGCAGTACTTC. Its protein is CASSGRDRAYEQYF.

In this sample, this clone turned up many times. CDR3 loop: CASSLRGPGTSGRRNEQFF. The DNA for the CDR3 is TGTGCCAGCAGCCTCCGGGGGCCCGGGACTAGCGGGAGAAGGAATGAGCAGTTCTTC. This sequence joins TRBV7-3 and TRBJ2-1; 14 nucleotides agree with TRBD2. Germline V lookup: CDR1 SGHTA, CDR2 FQGTGA. Losses at the gene ends were 5 bases for V and 7 bases for J; bases not matched to a gene: 16. The CDR3 runs 19 residues.

There are many counts of this clone. In nucleotides, the CDR3 is TGTGCCAGCTCTTTAGGCACAGATACGCAGTATTTT. This codes for CASSLGTDTQYF. The J gene is TRBJ2-3, the V gene TRBV6-1, with unresolved D. CDR1 is MNHNS and CDR2 is SASEGT in the germline V gene. Trimming removed 8 bases at V and 1 base at J, with 7 bases between. This CDR3 region has 12 residues.

This clone has at least ten counts. The chain's CDR3 is CASSVTTVDGYTF. The CDR3 DNA sequence: TGTGCCAGCAGCGTCACTACGGTAGACGGCTACACCTTC. V and J are TRBV7-9 and TRBJ1-2; no firm D call. The V gene's germline CDR1 is SEHNR and CDR2 FQNEAQ (reference sequence). There are 13 residues in the CDR3. V shed 5 bases and J shed 8 bases, with 15 bases lying between them. Full variable domain (remainder filled in from reference TRBV7-9 and TRBJ1-2): DTGVSQNPRHKITKRGQNVTFRCDPISEHNRLYWYRQTLGQGPEFLTYFQNEAQLEKSRLLSDRFSAERPKGSFSTLEIQRTEQGDSAMYLCASSVTTVDGYTFGSGTRLTVV.

This clone was seen a few times. This rearrangement joins TRBV2 to TRBJ2-5; 9 nucleotides line up with TRBD1. The DNA end lines up better with TRBJ2-7; the J call may be wrong. CDR3 size: 14 residues. Germline CDR1 reads SNHLY; CDR2 reads FYNNEI. Here the CDR3 DNA reads TGTGCCAGCAGTGATGGGACAGGGTCCGACGAGCAGTACTTC. Translating it yields CASSDGTGSDEQYF.

This clone has a count of ten or more. The chain links TRBV19 to TRBJ2-7; 8 bases line up with TRBD1. Germline V gene lookup returns CDR1 LNHDA and CDR2 SQIVND (reference sequence). The CDR3 runs 14 residues. Trimming at V came to 7 bases and at J to 6 bases, leaving 11 bases not matched to a gene. This CDR3 reads CASTDRTGSGEQYF. CDR3 coding DNA: TGTGCCAGTACCGATCGGACAGGGTCTGGCGAGCAGTACTTC. Complete variable domain (other parts from reference TRBV19 and TRBJ2-7): DGGITQSPKYLFRKEGQNVTLSCEQNLNHDAMYWYRQDPGQGLRLIYYSQIVNDFQKGDIAEGYSVSREKKESFPLTVTSAQKNPTAFYLCASTDRTGSGEQYFGPGTRLTVT.

This clone was observed many times. This chain uses TRBV18 with TRBJ2-4; a possible D gene is TRBD1 (6 bases). The CDR3 sequence is 17 residues long. Germline CDR1 KGHSH, CDR2 LQKENI. V was clipped by 2 bases and J by 1 base, with 15 bases between them. CDR3 nucleotide sequence: TGTGCCAGCTCACCATCTTATCTGGGGGCCGCCAAAAACATTCAGTACTTC. It translates to CASSPSYLGAAKNIQYF.

This clone was detected ten times or more. The chain has TRBV4-3 and TRBJ2-4; 10 nucleotides match TRBD1. In germline, CDR1 is LGHNA, CDR2 YSLEER. The CDR3 is 14 residues long. V dropped 3 bases and J dropped 8; count of bases not matched to a gene: 4. The CDR3: CASSQTGGVHIQYF. Written as DNA, the CDR3 is TGCGCCAGCAGCCAGACAGGGGGCGTCCACATTCAGTACTTC.

Many counts were recorded for this clone. V usage is TRBV4-1 and J usage is TRBJ2-5; D is ambiguous. Germline V gene lookup returns CDR1 MGHRA and CDR2 YSYEKL. This CDR3 comprises 15 residues. V shed 0 bases and J shed 0 bases, with 8 bases lying between them. In DNA, the CDR3 is TGCGCCAGCAGCCAAGATCCCGGAGACCAAGAGACCCAGTACTTC. Protein: CASSQDPGDQETQYF.

This clone was observed many times. The chain joins TRBV5-5 to TRBJ2-3, with 8 bases identical to TRBD1. The germline V gene has CDR1 SGHKS and CDR2 YYEKEE (reference sequence). The CDR3 has 15 amino acids. Unmatched junction bases numbered 5, after V lost 4 bases and J lost 1 base. The CDR3 DNA is TGTGCCAGCAGCCTTACAGGGGGACGCACAGATACGCAGTATTTT. Its translation is CASSLTGGRTDTQYF.

Many counts were recorded for this clone. CDR3 residues: CASSLDRGHGANVLTF. The CDR3 DNA is TGTGCCAGCAGCTTGGACAGGGGGCATGGGGCCAACGTCCTGACTTTC. The rearrangement joins TRBV11-2 to TRBJ2-6; 11 positions match TRBD1. V shed 3 bases and J 3 bases; nucleotides not matched to a gene: 1. The CDR3 has 16 residues. Per the germline V gene, CDR1 is SGHAT and CDR2 is FQNNGV.

This clone was seen repeatedly, ten times or more. V is TRBV7-6 and J is TRBJ2-5, with D uncertain. The germline V gene has CDR1 SGHVS and CDR2 FNYEAQ. The CDR3 has 12 amino acids. The V end was cut by 5 bases, the J end by 5 bases, with 9 bases between. CDR3 amino acids: CASSPPRETQYF. The CDR3 DNA reads TGTGCCAGCAGCCCGCCTCGGGAGACCCAGTACTTC.

There are many counts of this clone. The rearrangement joins TRBV7-9 to TRBJ2-5; TRBD1 matches at 12 bases. With 5 bases clipped from V and 4 bases from J, the junction kept 8 bases outside the gene matches. Germline V gene lookup returns CDR1 SEHNR and CDR2 FQNEAQ (reference sequence). The CDR3 is 16 amino acids. The CDR3 DNA follows: TGTGCCAGCAGCCCGGGGACAGGGGGCGGAGCAGAGACCCAGTACTTC. It yields the protein CASSPGTGGGAETQYF.

At least ten counts were recorded for this clone. The chain uses TRBV5-1 and TRBJ2-1; TRBD2 aligns across 9 bases. Trimming removed 0 bases from V and 3 bases from J; junction bases left unmatched: 1. The CDR3 is 15 residues long. The V gene's germline CDR1 is SGHRS and CDR2 YFSETQ. This CDR3 reads CASSLALAGYNEQFF. The CDR3 bases are TGCGCCAGCAGCTTGGCACTAGCGGGCTACAATGAGCAGTTCTTC.

In this sample, this clone turned up many times. This chain uses TRBV10-1 with TRBJ2-2; D is possibly TRBD2 (5 bases). The CDR3 loop spans 16 amino acids. Trimming removed 4 bases from V and 2 bases from J, with 14 bases in between. Germline values: CDR1 WNHNN, CDR2 SYGVQD (reference sequence). In DNA form, the CDR3 reads TGCGCCAGCAGTGGAGGTTCGGGATTCAACACCGGGGAGCTGTTTTTT. It yields the protein CASSGGSGFNTGELFF.

This clone was seen repeatedly, ten times or more. The rearrangement joins TRBV19 to TRBJ1-1; 10 nucleotides align to TRBD1. This CDR3 spans 15 amino acids. The J segment lost 5 bases and the V segment lost 3 bases, leaving 6 bases of the junction unmatched. The germline V gene has CDR1 LNHDA and CDR2 SQIVND (reference sequence). Here the CDR3 DNA reads TGTGCCAGTAGTATTCTTTGGACAGGGGGAACTGAAGCTTTCTTT. Encoded protein: CASSILWTGGTEAFF.

This clone has at least ten counts. The genes are TRBV30 and TRBJ2-7; no definite D call. V lost 5 bases and J lost 0, with 14 bases in between. Looked up from germline, CDR1 is GTSNPN and CDR2 is SVGIG (reference sequence). The CDR3 has 14 residues. CDR3 protein: CAWWWQAYSYEQYF. The CDR3 DNA sequence: TGTGCCTGGTGGTGGCAGGCATACTCCTACGAGCAGTACTTC. The whole variable domain, filled in from reference TRBV30 and TRBJ2-7, reads SQTIHQWPATLVQPVGSPLSLECTVEGTSNPNLYWYRQAAGRGLQLLFYSVGIGQISSEVPQNLSASRPQDRQFILSSKKLLLSDSGFYLCAWWWQAYSYEQYFGPGTRLTVT.